This T cell receptor beta chain derives from a study of response to subunit inactivated influenza vaccine. This clonotype was counted between two and nine times. Germline V CDR1 and CDR2: SEHNR, FQNEAQ (reference sequence). The CDR3 is 14 residues long. The V gene lost 3 bases and the J gene lost 2 bases, with 7 bases spanning the gap. From the RT-PCR reads, TCRdb called clonotypes with MiXCR, one entry per CDR3 protein. The table lists 550,000 to 650,000 distinct CDR3 sequences, 12% of them singletons. The starting material was PBMCs from blood, obtained on the day of vaccination. This receptor was taken from a man aged 50 or older who received an inactivated influenza vaccine. The chain is built from TRBV7-9 and TRBJ1-4; D unresolved. CDR3 nucleotide sequence: TGTGCCAGCAGCTTCGGGAGCACTAATGAAAAACTGTTTTTT. This translates into CASSFGSTNEKLFF.